These T cell receptor beta chains were read from a single sample in a study of blood T cells in healthy people across ages. In TCRdb, the 5' RACE reads were re-called with MiXCR into one record per CDR3 protein. This table holds about 800,000 distinct CDR3 sequences, roughly 25% found once. In addition, the sample was reused for a study of T cells of mothers and their children.

Source material: blood. The receptors derive from a boy under 18 in good health. Each CDR3 is given without its conserved first and last residue. Only part of the rows carry a size: once, few, many, or a class if the clone is expanded.

abundance,v_gene,CDR3aa
-,TRBV29-1,SVETVHYEQY
many,TRBV18,ASSQDRINEKLF
many,TRBV28,ASSPHGSNYGYT
few,TRBV7-8,ASSPWPGTGNGYT
few,TRBV28,ASSLWVDRRYEQY
few,TRBV27,ASSFSSGPYEQY
-,TRBV7-2,ASSLVGLAGHSYEQY
-,TRBV24-1,ATSDRGQRWGYT
-,TRBV12-3/TRBV12-4,ASSPGLAADEQF
few,TRBV4-2,ASSLDLLTDTQY
once,TRBV29-1,SVEGLAGGLSSYNQQF
-,TRBV12-3/TRBV12-4,ASSLETPTDTQY